What follows describes a single TCR beta chain. Germline CDR1 reads SGHNT; CDR2 reads YYREEE (reference sequence). The length of the CDR3 is 16 residues. Unmatched junction bases numbered 5, after V lost 4 bases and J lost 2 bases. The sample is drawn from a study of blood T cell repertoires in COVID-19. On the study more broadly: COVID-19 samples from acute and convalescent phases originated in the United States, Italy and Spain. T cells, B-cell-depleted T cells, or PBMCs supplied cDNA or gDNA.

Per the original data handling: Using reference gene primer amplification, nucleated cell counts were estimated. TCRdb keeps only in-frame clones here, not all; method: immunoSEQ multiplex PCR. V and J calls and clone size are as listed in that table; D and trimming were resolved from the DNA. The sample has roughly 190,000 clones, 82% seen once; the top ten hold roughly 7.1%. Patients of the Seattle cohort, enrolled during active infection, were followed longitudinally. The receptor's source is a woman aged 55-75 years with COVID-19, enrolled during active disease. The sample comprised peripheral blood. J is TRBJ2-5 and V is TRBV5-4; 13 bases agree with TRBD2. DNA of the CDR3: TGTGCCAGCAGCCCGGGGACTAGCGGGGTACAAGAGACCCAGTACTTC. As protein: CASSPGTSGVQETQYF. Complete variable domain (other parts from reference TRBV5-4 and TRBJ2-5): ETGVTQSPTHLIKTRGQQVTLRCSSQSGHNTVSWYQQALGQGPQFIFQYYREEENGRGNFPPRFSGLQFPNYSSELNVNALELDDSALYLCASSPGTSGVQETQYFGPGTRLLVL.